Listed here are 6 T cell receptor beta chains from one sample, sequenced in a study of T cell changes during pregnancy in multiple sclerosis (dated by TCRdb to about 2019). The library relied on the immunoSEQ multiplex PCR assay. TCRdb mirrors the immuneACCESS table, restricted to in-frame sequences. Some clones are absent from its copies; in checked studies, under half trace to an unresolved V gene, and the reason for the others is unknown. The sample table contains about 110,000 clones; only one count was recorded for approximately 89% of them. The ten largest clones take up 3% to 3.5% of the sample. The starting material was peripheral blood, obtained after pregnancy. All receptors come from a female donor with multiple sclerosis, enrolled in a pregnancy study.

This rearrangement joins TRBV7-6 to TRBJ2-5; 8 bases map to TRBD1. The CDR3 sequence is 14 residues long. CDR1 and CDR2 (germline): SGHVS, FNYEAQ. J lost 2 bases, V lost 3 bases, and 2 bases had no gene match. The CDR3 here is CASSFRTGQETQYF. The CDR3 DNA follows: TGTGCCAGCAGCTTCAGGACAGGGCAAGAGACCCAGTACTTC.

This sequence joins TRBV13 and TRBJ2-7; a weak D match, TRBD1 (5 bases). The length of the CDR3 is 13 residues. Germline values: CDR1 PRHDT, CDR2 FYEKMQ (reference sequence). Trimming took off 1 base at V and 5 bases at J, with 9 bases between the two ends. The CDR3 DNA follows: TGTGCCAGCAGCTTAGAGGGGCAGGACGAGCAGTACTTC. Amino acid sequence: CASSLEGQDEQYF.

The chain has TRBV7-6 and TRBJ1-1, with D possibly matching TRBD1 (6 bases). The germline V gene encodes CDR1 SGHVS and CDR2 FNYEAQ. V shed 3 bases and J shed 3 bases, with 14 bases lying between them. The CDR3 has 15 residues. In nucleotides, the CDR3 is TGTGCCAGCAGCTTGGGGGACACCTTGCACACTGAAGCTTTCTTT. Translating it yields CASSLGDTLHTEAFF.

The J gene is TRBJ2-4, the V gene TRBV11-2, with D tentatively TRBD2 (6 bases). CDR1 is SGHAT and CDR2 is FQNNGV in the germline V gene. The length of the CDR3 is 16 residues. V was shortened by 0 bases and J by 8 bases, with 17 bases between the two germline ends. The CDR3 nucleotides read TGTGCCAGCAGCTTAGAGTGGGGTGACGGGGAGGACATTCAGTACTTC. This sequence encodes CASSLEWGDGEDIQYF. The complete variable domain, with remaining parts taken from reference TRBV11-2 and TRBJ2-4, reads EAGVAQSPRYKIIEKRQSVAFWCNPISGHATLYWYQQILGQGPKLLIQFQNNGVVDDSQLPKDRFSAERLKGVDSTLKIQPAKLEDSAVYLCASSLEWGDGEDIQYFGAGTRLSVL.

The chain has TRBV27 and TRBJ2-5; 8 bases agree with TRBD2. J lost 5 bases, V lost 3 bases, and 5 bases had no gene match. This CDR3 has 14 residues. Per the germline V gene, CDR1 is MNHEY and CDR2 is SMNVEV (reference sequence). CDR3 nucleotide sequence: TGTGCCAGCAGTTTTAGCGGGAACTCGGAGACCCAGTACTTC. This codes for CASSFSGNSETQYF.

The chain has TRBV7-9 and TRBJ1-4; D gene ambiguous. CDR1 SEHNR and CDR2 FQNEAQ come from the germline V gene (reference sequence). V shed 1 base and J shed 0 bases, with 18 bases lying between them. The CDR3 runs 19 residues. This chain's CDR3 is CASSLGMLGRSSTNEKLFF. DNA of the CDR3: TGTGCCAGCAGCTTAGGCATGTTGGGGAGGAGTTCAACTAATGAAAAACTGTTTTTT.